The 28 T cell receptor beta chains below all came from one sample that was sequenced in a study of response to subunit inactivated influenza vaccine. TCRdb re-called the RT-PCR reads with MiXCR, one entry per CDR3 protein. The sample contains about 160,000 distinct CDR3 sequences, approximately 11% of which appear only once. The starting material was non-naive T cells sorted from PBMCs, obtained about 40 days after vaccination. These receptors all stem from a man between 50 and 59 years old who received an inactivated influenza vaccine.

This clonotype was seen only a few times. The chain has TRBV30 and TRBJ1-2; D may be TRBD1 (6 bases). Per germline, CDR1 GTSNPN and CDR2 SVGIG (reference sequence). The CDR3 sequence is 12 residues long. The germline V and J ends were trimmed by 5 bases and 8 bases, with 15 bases remaining between them. CDR3 nucleotides: TGTGCCTGGGCCCGACAGGCTGGGGGCTACACCTTC. It encodes CAWARQAGGYTF.

The chain couples TRBV30 to TRBJ2-1; 7 nucleotides agree with TRBD1. The CDR3 is 15 amino acids. With V trimmed by 2 bases and J by 6 bases, 10 bases remained unmatched. CDR1 is GTSNPN and CDR2 is SVGIG in the germline V gene (reference sequence). The DNA for the CDR3 is TGTGCCTGGAGTACCGGACAGGTAATTCCCAATGAGCAGTTCTTC. Translating it yields CAWSTGQVIPNEQFF.

Worth noting for this clonotype: A junction boundary mismatches the germline segment, possibly from a read error. V and J are TRBV30 and TRBJ2-3; 7 nucleotides align to TRBD1. Per germline, CDR1 GTSNPN and CDR2 SVGIG (reference sequence). The CDR3 has 12 residues. In DNA, the CDR3 is TGTGCCTGGCGCAAGGGGGCCTCAGTGTGGGATTTT. It encodes CAWRKGASVWDF.

In its sample, this clonotype was seen a few times. The chain's CDR3 is CASSWGGGNQPQHF. The DNA for the CDR3 is TGTGCCAGCAGTTGGGGGGGTGGCAATCAGCCCCAGCATTTT. V usage is TRBV6-5 and J usage is TRBJ1-5; tentative D call: TRBD1 (5 bases). The CDR3 sequence is 14 residues long. Germline lookup yields CDR1 MNHEY and CDR2 SVGAGI. Trimming shortened V by 4 bases and J by 2 bases, and 9 bases separated the two germline ends.

This clonotype was detected a few times. The chain joins TRBV6-5 to TRBJ1-2; TRBD1 matches at 8 bases. CDR1 and CDR2 from the germline V gene are MNHEY and SVGAGI. This CDR3 has 14 residues. V shed 2 bases and J 5 bases; nucleotides not matched to a gene: 4. DNA of the CDR3: TGTGCCAGCAGTTACCTGGGACAGGCTTATGGCTACACCTTC. Its translation: CASSYLGQAYGYTF.

By sample fraction, this clonotype is medium-sized. The chain uses TRBV4-1 and TRBJ1-3, with D possibly being TRBD1 (5 bases). The CDR3 length is 15 residues. The ends were cut back, 0 bases at V and 2 bases at J, with 8 bases in the middle. Germline loops: CDR1 MGHRA, CDR2 YSYEKL. The CDR3 region is CASSQDGGAGNTIYF. The DNA of the CDR3 is TGCGCCAGCAGCCAAGATGGAGGGGCTGGAAACACCATATATTTT.

CDR3 region: CASSEVGGGYTEAFF. Written as DNA, the CDR3 is TGTGCCAGCAGTGAAGTTGGAGGGGGCTACACTGAAGCTTTCTTT. This rearrangement joins TRBV6-1 to TRBJ1-1; TRBD1 matches 7 bases. Unmatched junction bases numbered 5, after V lost 1 base and J lost 3 bases. The CDR3 has 15 residues. Germline V gene sequence: CDR1 MNHNS, CDR2 SASEGT.

The chain joins TRBV7-9 to TRBJ1-4, with D perhaps TRBD1 (5 bases). CDR1 SEHNR and CDR2 FQNEAQ come from the germline V gene (reference sequence). V was clipped by 10 bases and J by 8 bases, with 14 bases between them. The CDR3 spans 12 residues. The CDR3 region has the DNA TGTGCCACCGAGGCGGGGGACGAAAAACTGTTTTTT. It encodes CATEAGDEKLFF.

The chain employs TRBV7-2 and TRBJ2-5; 11 positions agree with TRBD1. Germline V gene data show CDR1 as SGHTA and CDR2 as FQGNSA. CDR3 length: 14 amino acids. After removal of 6 bases from V and 5 bases from J, the junction contained 5 bases not matched to a gene. As DNA, the CDR3 is TGTGCCAGCAGGGGGACAGGGGGGCGGGAGACCCAGTACTTC. It specifies CASRGTGGRETQYF.

This clonotype was seen ten or more times. This chain uses TRBV11-1 with TRBJ2-7; TRBD1 matches at 12 bases. The CDR3 spans 15 residues. After removal of 6 bases from V and 2 bases from J, the junction contained 5 bases not matched to a gene. Germline CDR1 and CDR2: SGHAT and FQDESV (reference sequence). The CDR3 DNA is TGTGCCAGCAGACCGGGACAGGGGGCGACCTACGAGCAGTACTTC. Translating it yields CASRPGQGATYEQYF.

This clonotype appeared a few times. The chain is built from TRBV5-1 and TRBJ1-2; 9 bases align to TRBD1. Trimming at V came to 0 bases and at J to 2 bases, leaving 5 bases not matched to a gene. The CDR3 length is 16 residues. Looked up from germline, CDR1 is SGHRS and CDR2 is YFSETQ. The CDR3 is CASSLAGQGINYGYTF. CDR3 nucleotides: TGCGCCAGCAGCTTGGCCGGACAGGGGATAAACTATGGCTACACCTTC.

A few counts support this clonotype. The chain uses TRBV2 and TRBJ2-7; a weak D match, TRBD1 (6 bases). This CDR3 region has 15 residues. Germline V lookup: CDR1 SNHLY, CDR2 FYNNEI. Trimming cost V 3 bases and J 4 bases, with 16 bases left between them. The CDR3 coding sequence is TGTGCCAGCAGTGAGGGCCGTTTACAGGGATACGAGCAGTACTTC. Amino acids: CASSEGRLQGYEQYF.

J is TRBJ2-3 and V is TRBV9; 8 bases agree with TRBD2. Germline V gives CDR1 SGDLS, CDR2 YYNGEE. The length of the CDR3 is 15 residues. The ends lost 4 bases at V and 3 bases at J; junction bases unmatched: 7. The CDR3 DNA reads TGTGCCAGCAGCCGGAAGCGGGAGCTGACAGATACGCAGTATTTT. Protein sequence: CASSRKRELTDTQYF.

This clonotype was seen a handful of times. The chain links TRBV7-9 to TRBJ1-5; TRBD1 matches 7 bases. CDR1 and CDR2 (germline): SEHNR, FQNEAQ (reference sequence). Losses at the gene ends were 6 bases for V and 5 bases for J; bases not matched to a gene: 7. The CDR3 runs 14 residues. The CDR3 region is CASRPDRDDQPQHF. CDR3 bases: TGTGCCAGCAGACCTGACAGGGACGATCAGCCCCAGCATTTT.

V and J are TRBV18 and TRBJ2-6; no definite D call. Germline V gives CDR1 KGHSH, CDR2 LQKENI. Trimming removed 0 bases from V and 2 bases from J, with 2 bases in between. The CDR3 covers 14 residues. The chain's CDR3 is CASSPPAGANVLTF. In DNA form, the CDR3 reads TGTGCCAGCTCACCACCGGCTGGGGCCAACGTCCTGACTTTC.

With regard to this clonotype: Its ends do not fully match the called genes, so a read error is possible. The chain links TRBV11-2 to TRBJ2-1; 10 positions match TRBD2. The germline V gene has CDR1 SGHAT and CDR2 FQNNGV. The CDR3 length is 20 residues. CDR3 bases: TGTGCCAGCAGCCTAGAGCCCCCGGGACTAGCGCACAGCTCCTACAATGAGCAGTTCTTC. Amino acids: CASSLEPPGLAHSSYNEQFF.

The genes are TRBV27 and TRBJ2-7; 8 bases agree with TRBD1. Germline V gene data show CDR1 as MNHEY and CDR2 as SMNVEV (reference sequence). This CDR3 comprises 14 residues. Trimming at V came to 6 bases and at J to 6 bases, leaving 10 bases not matched to a gene. The CDR3 DNA sequence: TGTGCCAGCAGCCCCGGACAGGGTAGAAGCGAGCAGTACTTC. It translates to CASSPGQGRSEQYF.

In its sample, this clonotype is medium-sized (0.01 to 0.1%). The rearrangement links TRBV5-5 to TRBJ2-5, with D tentatively TRBD2 (6 bases). V shed 2 bases and J shed 1 base, with 9 bases lying between them. Per the germline V gene, CDR1 is SGHKS and CDR2 is YYEKEE (reference sequence). The CDR3 runs 14 residues. The CDR3 region has the DNA TGTGCCAGCAGCTTTCGGACTACCCAAGAGACCCAGTACTTC. This sequence encodes CASSFRTTQETQYF.

There are a few counts of this clonotype. The rearrangement joins TRBV12-3 or TRBV12-4 to TRBJ1-1; tentative D call: TRBD1 (5 bases). Trimming shortened V by 6 bases and J by 6 bases, and 17 bases separated the two germline ends. The CDR3 spans 14 residues. CDR3: CASRGDRVSAEAFF. The CDR3 DNA is TGTGCCAGCAGAGGGGACCGGGTCAGTGCTGAAGCTTTCTTT.

The chain couples TRBV28 to TRBJ2-5; D not certain. V dropped 7 bases and J dropped 4 bases, with 13 bases sitting between them. The CDR3 consists of 13 residues. The germline CDR1 and CDR2 sequences are MDHEN and SYDVKM. CDR3 residues: CASTAANVETQYF. As DNA, the CDR3 is TGTGCCAGCACCGCTGCGAACGTAGAGACCCAGTACTTC.

This clonotype was detected a few times. The chain joins TRBV20-1 to TRBJ2-2; TRBD1 aligns across 7 bases. J lost 1 base, V lost 5 bases, and 4 bases had no gene match. The CDR3 length is 14 residues. Germline V CDR1 and CDR2: DFQATT, SNEGSKA (reference sequence). This CDR3 reads CSAPRTGNTGELFF. DNA of the CDR3: TGCAGTGCTCCCAGGACAGGGAACACCGGGGAGCTGTTTTTT.

In its sample, this clonotype was seen a few times. The J gene is TRBJ1-5, the V gene TRBV29-1, with D unclear. CDR1 and CDR2 (germline): SQVTM, ANQGSEA. V was trimmed by 4 bases and J by 5 bases, leaving 12 bases between them. The CDR3 loop spans 13 amino acids. The CDR3 is CSVGDGTHQPQHF. The CDR3 DNA is TGCAGCGTTGGCGACGGAACCCATCAGCCCCAGCATTTT. Together with reference TRBV29-1 and TRBJ1-5, the CDR3 gives the full variable domain: SAVISQKPSRDICQRGTSLTIQCQVDSQVTMMFWYRQQPGQSLTLIATANQGSEATYESGFVIDKFPISRPNLTFSTLTVSNMSPEDSSIYLCSVGDGTHQPQHFGDGTRLSIL.

This clonotype was seen a few times. The chain recombines TRBV7-8 with TRBJ2-7, with a weak D call TRBD1 (6 bases). V was trimmed by 4 bases and J by 2 bases, leaving 12 bases between them. The CDR3 spans 14 residues. Germline CDR1 is SGHVS and CDR2 is FQNEAQ. CDR3 sequence reads: CASSSYRVTYEQYF. The CDR3 DNA sequence: TGTGCCAGCAGCTCGTACAGGGTCACCTACGAGCAGTACTTC.

This clonotype was counted many times. The rearrangement uses TRBV2 and TRBJ1-2, with TRBD1 identical over 7 bases. The V gene end was trimmed by 4 bases and the J gene end by 0 bases; junction bases not matched to a gene: 8. Germline values: CDR1 SNHLY, CDR2 FYNNEI. The CDR3 has 16 amino acids. CDR3 amino acids: CASSGPPGQTNYGYTF. DNA for the CDR3: TGTGCCAGCAGTGGGCCCCCGGGACAGACTAACTATGGCTACACCTTC.

To note about this clonotype: At one of its ends the junction is not consistent with the germline gene, which may arise from a read error. V and J are TRBV12-3 or TRBV12-4 and TRBJ1-2; D gene unclear. The CDR3 has 15 residues. The CDR3 coding sequence is TGTGCCACCATTGGTCCTGGTTATGCTAAATATGGCTACACCTTC. Residues: CATIGPGYAKYGYTF.

This clonotype has just a few counts. This chain connects TRBV11-2 to TRBJ2-2; 7 nucleotides align to TRBD1. Losses at the gene ends were 3 bases for V and 7 bases for J; bases not matched to a gene: 11. The CDR3 has 16 amino acids. CDR1 and CDR2 from the germline V gene are SGHAT and FQNNGV. The CDR3, as DNA: TGTGCCAGCAGCTTCAGGGGGTCGGGATACGGCGGGGAGCTGTTTTTT. It translates to CASSFRGSGYGGELFF.

The chain has TRBV28 and TRBJ2-1; 11 bases are shared with TRBD2. Germline V gives CDR1 MDHEN, CDR2 SYDVKM. V trimming: 6 bases; J trimming: 7 bases; junction bases outside the gene matches: 26. This CDR3 has 21 residues. CDR3 in DNA: TGTGCCAGCAGCCCCGGGACCCTCTATAATACGGGACTAGCGGCAAGGAATGAGCAGTTCTTC. It codes for CASSPGTLYNTGLAARNEQFF.

This clonotype has a handful of counts. V and J are TRBV6-1 and TRBJ2-5, with D unclear. Germline V gives CDR1 MNHNS, CDR2 SASEGT. Trimming left V 8 bases short and J 0 bases short, with 13 bases between. This CDR3 spans 14 amino acids. The DNA for the CDR3 is TGTGCCAGCCGAGAAACAGTGTACCAAGAGACCCAGTACTTC. Translated: CASRETVYQETQYF.